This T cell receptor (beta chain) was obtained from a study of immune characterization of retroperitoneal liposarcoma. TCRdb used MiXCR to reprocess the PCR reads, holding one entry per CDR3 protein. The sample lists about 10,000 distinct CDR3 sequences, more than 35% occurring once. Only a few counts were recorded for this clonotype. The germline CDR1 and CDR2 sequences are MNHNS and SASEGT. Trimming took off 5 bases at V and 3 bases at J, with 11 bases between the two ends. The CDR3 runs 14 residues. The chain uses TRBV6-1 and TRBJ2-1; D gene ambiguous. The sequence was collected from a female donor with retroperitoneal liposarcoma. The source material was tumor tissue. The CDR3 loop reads CASSPRRNYNEQFF. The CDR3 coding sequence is TGTGCCAGCAGTCCTCGCCGAAACTACAATGAGCAGTTCTTC.